This T cell receptor (beta chain) came from a study of blood T cell repertoires in COVID-19. About the study: Specimens from acute and convalescent COVID-19 originated in the United States, Italy and Spain. PBMCs, B-cell-depleted T cells, or T cells were the source of the cDNA or gDNA that made up the material.

How the authors handled the data: Amplified reference gene primers provided the basis for estimating nucleated cell counts. Sequenced by immunoSEQ multiplex PCR; TCRdb stores in-frame clones only, minus some. The DNA was the basis for D and trimming; V, J and clone size are from that table. The data show 81,000 or so clones, roughly 83% seen once. CDR1 is MNHEY, CDR2 SVGEGT, per germline. V gave up 1 base and J gave up 1 base; unmatched junction bases: 5. The CDR3 contains 16 residues. V gene TRBV6-2 or TRBV6-3 combines with J gene TRBJ2-7; TRBD1 matches at 9 bases. The TCR was taken from a man aged 45 to 65 with active COVID-19. Sequenced: peripheral blood. The DNA of the CDR3 is TGTGCCAGCAGTTACTTCCGGGACAGGGCTTCCTACGAGCAGTACTTC. This encodes CASSYFRDRASYEQYF.